A single sample gave rise to the 7 T cell receptor beta chains below, sequenced in a study of shared clonotypes between healthy human individuals. Produced via immunoSEQ multiplex PCR; TCRdb's table is partial and in-frame only. Of approximately 940,000 clones in the sample, about three quarters were seen once. Input material: memory CD4+ T cells sorted from blood. As to subset: CD45RA-negative fraction. The receptors stem from a man aged 18 to 29 in good health.

The chain joins TRBV4-1 to TRBJ2-2, with TRBD2 matching 8 bases. The germline CDR1 and CDR2 sequences are MGHRA and YSYEKL. This CDR3 region has 17 residues. Trimming took 1 base from V and 4 from J; bases not matched to a gene: 8. The CDR3 loop is CASSQVRAGVVTGELFF. CDR3 nucleotide sequence: TGCGCCAGCAGCCAAGTGCGAGCGGGAGTGGTCACCGGGGAGCTGTTTTTT.

The rearrangement uses TRBV2 and TRBJ1-2, with a possible D match to TRBD1 (5 bases). Germline-derived CDR1 and CDR2 are SNHLY and FYNNEI. CDR3 length: 14 residues. Trimming took off 5 bases at V and 8 bases at J, with 18 bases between the two ends. The CDR3 sequence: CASSYTQGSQGYTF. The CDR3, as DNA: TGTGCCAGCAGTTATACCCAGGGATCTCAAGGCTACACCTTC.

Turning to this clone: Relative to the germline gene, one junction end is altered; a read error may explain this. V gene TRBV7-7 combines with J gene TRBJ2-2; D remains unclear. The CDR3 spans 15 residues. The germline CDR1 and CDR2 sequences are SSHAT and FNYEAQ (reference sequence). In DNA form, the CDR3 reads TGTGCTAGCAGCTTAGGGCACCCTGACACCGGGGAGCTGTTTTTT. Its protein product is CASSLGHPDTGELFF.

The J gene is TRBJ2-2, the V gene TRBV19; D assignment may be TRBD1 or TRBD2 (5 bases each). CDR1 is LNHDA, CDR2 SQIVND, per germline (reference sequence). The ends were cut back, 7 bases at V and 7 bases at J, with 25 bases in the middle. CDR3 length: 17 amino acids. This CDR3 reads CASTTPRAMGVIGELFF. CDR3 in DNA: TGTGCCAGTACCACCCCCCGGGCCATGGGGGTCATCGGGGAGCTGTTTTTT.

This chain connects TRBV7-2 to TRBJ2-7; D not certain. The V and J ends lost 2 bases and 0 bases respectively, with 8 bases between them. The CDR3 is 14 residues long. Germline-derived CDR1 and CDR2 are SGHTA and FQGNSA. The CDR3 spells CASSLSLSSYEQYF. The CDR3 DNA is TGTGCCAGCAGCTTATCGCTCAGCTCCTACGAGCAGTACTTC.

V is TRBV7-9 and J is TRBJ2-3; D not certain. The CDR3 extends over 15 amino acids. Between the trimmed V and J ends, which lost 0 bases and 2 bases, there was a span of 9 bases. Germline values: CDR1 SEHNR, CDR2 FQNEAQ (reference sequence). CDR3 DNA sequence: TGTGCCAGCAGCTTAGCGCGAAGTTTCACAGATACGCAGTATTTT. Amino acid sequence: CASSLARSFTDTQYF.

This clone was counted a single time. The chain joins TRBV6-1 to TRBJ2-7, with TRBD2 matching over 8 bases. The CDR3 covers 15 residues. With 1 base clipped from V and 2 bases from J, the junction kept 4 bases outside the gene matches. Germline-derived CDR1 and CDR2 are MNHNS and SASEGT. The CDR3 loop is CASSEDGGGTYEQYF. In nucleotides, the CDR3 is TGTGCCAGCAGTGAAGATGGCGGGGGGACCTACGAGCAGTACTTC.